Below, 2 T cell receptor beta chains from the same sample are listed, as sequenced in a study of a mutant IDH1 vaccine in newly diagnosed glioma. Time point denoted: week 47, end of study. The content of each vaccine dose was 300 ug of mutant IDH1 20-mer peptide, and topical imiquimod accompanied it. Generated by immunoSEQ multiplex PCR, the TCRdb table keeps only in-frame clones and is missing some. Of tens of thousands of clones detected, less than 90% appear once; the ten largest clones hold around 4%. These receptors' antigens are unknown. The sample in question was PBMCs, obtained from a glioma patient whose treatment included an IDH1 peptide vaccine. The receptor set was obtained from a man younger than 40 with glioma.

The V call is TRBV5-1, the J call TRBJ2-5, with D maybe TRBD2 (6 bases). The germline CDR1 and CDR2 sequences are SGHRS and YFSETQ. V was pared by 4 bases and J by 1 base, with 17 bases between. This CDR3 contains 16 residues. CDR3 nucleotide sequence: TGCGCCAGCAGCCAAAACCCTCGGGGGACCCAAGAGACCCAGTACTTC. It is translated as CASSQNPRGTQETQYF.

The CDR3 sequence is CASGTGTNEKLFF. CDR3 DNA: TGTGCCAGTGGGACAGGAACTAATGAAAAACTGTTTTTT. The chain joins TRBV19 to TRBJ1-4; 8 bases are a match to TRBD1. Per germline, CDR1 LNHDA and CDR2 SQIVND (reference sequence). After removal of 8 bases from V and 1 base from J, the junction contained 0 bases not matched to a gene. The CDR3 extends over 13 amino acids.